One and the same sample provided the 13 T cell receptor beta chains below, sequenced in a study of T cell responses to AZD1222 COVID-19 vaccine. The data were produced by immunoSEQ multiplex PCR, yet TCRdb's version contains in-frame clones alone and is incomplete. The table lists about 140,000 clones, 80% to 95% of them singletons, with around 1.3% in the top ten. The source was peripheral blood, collected on day 0 of AZD1222 vaccination. The receptors were sampled from an adult in good health.

The chain recombines TRBV3-1 (or the pseudogene TRBV3-2) with TRBJ1-2; 8 nucleotides line up with TRBD1. The CDR3 sequence is 15 residues long. Germline-derived CDR1 and CDR2 are LGHDT and YNNKEL (reference sequence). Trimming removed 0 bases from V and 7 bases from J; junction bases left unmatched: 7. The CDR3 DNA follows: TGTGCCAGCAGCCAAGATGTGACAGGGGCAGCTGGCTACACCTTC. It specifies CASSQDVTGAAGYTF.

CDR3 loop: CAWSVLHPGTEAFF. Here the CDR3 DNA reads TGTGCCTGGAGTGTACTCCACCCGGGGACTGAAGCTTTCTTT. The rearrangement joins TRBV30 to TRBJ1-1, with D hard to call. The germline gives CDR1 GTSNPN, CDR2 SVGIG (reference sequence). The CDR3 contains 14 residues. V was pared by 0 bases and J by 5 bases, with 13 bases between.

Here the CDR3 reads CATDGGTGELFF. The CDR3, as DNA: TGTGCCACCGACGGGGGCACCGGGGAGCTGTTTTTT. The chain has TRBV3-1 (or the pseudogene TRBV3-2) and TRBJ2-2, with D perhaps matching TRBD2 (6 bases). Germline CDR1 reads LGHDT; CDR2 reads YNNKEL (reference sequence). V was pared by 10 bases and J by 4 bases, with 10 bases between. This CDR3 is 12 amino acids long.

The chain is built from TRBV9 and TRBJ2-5; D not certain. Germline loops: CDR1 SGDLS, CDR2 YYNGEE. This CDR3 has 13 residues. With 0 bases removed from V and 5 bases from J, the gap between germline ends came to 8 bases. CDR3 sequence reads: CASSVGNWETQYF. CDR3 in DNA: TGTGCCAGCAGCGTAGGGAATTGGGAGACCCAGTACTTC. Filled out from reference TRBV9 and TRBJ2-5, the complete variable domain reads DSGVTQTPKHLITATGQRVTLRCSPRSGDLSVYWYQQSLDQGLQFLIQYYNGEERAKGNILERFSAQQFPDLHSELNLSSLELGDSALYFCASSVGNWETQYFGPGTRLLVL.

The chain couples TRBV3-1 (or the pseudogene TRBV3-2) to TRBJ2-7; D ambiguous. Per germline, CDR1 LGHDT and CDR2 YNNKEL (reference sequence). The length of the CDR3 is 16 residues. V lost 0 bases to trimming and J lost 0 bases, with 12 bases between them. CDR3 sequence (DNA): TGTGCCAGCAGCCAAGATGTGGCCCTAAGCTCCTACGAGCAGTACTTC. Translated, it gives CASSQDVALSSYEQYF.

V gene TRBV19 combines with J gene TRBJ2-1; D unresolved. CDR1 is LNHDA and CDR2 is SQIVND in the germline V gene (reference sequence). The CDR3 covers 13 residues. Trimming removed 3 bases from V and 15 bases from J, with 18 bases in between. As DNA, the CDR3 is TGTGCCAGTAGTATCGGTCTAGGTGTGGATCGGTTCTTC. Protein product: CASSIGLGVDRFF.

V is TRBV27 and J is TRBJ2-1, with D perhaps matching TRBD1 (5 bases). Trimming took 2 bases from V and 5 from J, leaving 13 bases between them. This CDR3 is 15 amino acids long. The germline V gene has CDR1 MNHEY and CDR2 SMNVEV (reference sequence). The CDR3 region is CASSLQGWLNNEQFF. The CDR3 coding sequence is TGTGCCAGCAGTTTACAGGGTTGGCTGAACAATGAGCAGTTCTTC.

The gene calls are TRBV18 and TRBJ1-1, with D uncertain. This CDR3 is built from 14 residues. Germline V CDR1 and CDR2: KGHSH, LQKENI. Trimming removed 4 bases at V and 0 bases at J, with 9 bases between. The CDR3 DNA sequence: TGTGCCAGCTCACAGGCAGCCATGAACACTGAAGCTTTCTTT. Translating gives CASSQAAMNTEAFF.

The CDR3 sequence is CASSSWAASSNQPQHF. In nucleotides, the CDR3 is TGTGCCAGCAGCTCGTGGGCAGCTAGCAGCAATCAGCCCCAGCATTTT. The chain has TRBV2 and TRBJ1-5; unclear D gene. Germline assignment: CDR1 SNHLY and CDR2 FYNNEI. This CDR3 spans 16 amino acids. V was cut by 6 bases and J by 1 base, with 16 bases left in between.

The chain links TRBV7-9 to TRBJ1-1, with D perhaps matching TRBD1 (6 bases). Germline values: CDR1 SEHNR, CDR2 FQNEAQ (reference sequence). This CDR3 is built from 16 residues. V dropped 4 bases and J dropped 3 bases, with 18 bases sitting between them. CDR3 sequence (DNA): TGTGCCAGCAGCTCCCCGAGTGGGGGGGCTGACACTGAAGCTTTCTTT. Its protein product is CASSSPSGGADTEAFF.

CDR3: CATRTGVLLNTEAFF. The CDR3 DNA reads TGTGCCACCAGGACGGGGGTATTATTAAACACTGAAGCTTTCTTT. The chain combines TRBV7-8 with TRBJ1-1; D is possibly TRBD1 (5 bases). The V and J ends lost 10 bases and 2 bases respectively, with 20 bases between them. The CDR3 has 15 residues. Per the germline V gene, CDR1 is SGHVS and CDR2 is FQNEAQ.

The chain is built from TRBV5-4 and TRBJ2-2, with D unclear. The CDR3 spans 14 residues. Trimming stripped 4 bases from V and 5 bases from J, with 12 bases between. The germline gives CDR1 SGHNT, CDR2 YYREEE (reference sequence). The CDR3 DNA follows: TGTGCCAGCAGCATTCGCCAAATGACCGGGGAGCTGTTTTTT. This translates into CASSIRQMTGELFF.

This sequence joins TRBV30 and TRBJ1-4; TRBD1 is a possible D gene (5 bases). This CDR3 is 13 amino acids long. Germline CDR1 GTSNPN, CDR2 SVGIG (reference sequence). In DNA form, the CDR3 reads TGTGCTCTGGGGACTCAGACTGGTGAAAAACTGTTTTTT. It specifies CALGTQTGEKLFF.